The T cell receptor beta chain described here comes from a study of blood T cell repertoires in COVID-19. For the study at large: Researchers got acute and convalescent COVID-19 samples from the United States, Italy and Spain. T cells, B-cell-depleted T cells, or PBMCs provided the cDNA or gDNA that served as material.

The CDR3 is 16 amino acids. Germline values: CDR1 SGHDT, CDR2 YYEEEE. V was cut by 0 bases and J by 0 bases, with 10 bases left in between. Per the original methods: Reference gene primer amplification gave nucleated cell count estimates. Using immunoSEQ multiplex PCR, the repertoire was profiled, and TCRdb retains in-frame clones only, with some absent. Clone size and the V and J calls come from that table; the DNA yielded D and trimming. Among roughly 100,000 clones, approximately 85% were seen once, and the ten largest hold 9.5% to 10%. The sample taken for sequencing was peripheral blood. The sequence derives from a man aged 35-49 years with active or convalescent COVID-19. The chain recombines TRBV5-6 with TRBJ1-3; D unclear. CDR3 DNA: TGTGCCAGCAGCTTGGGGTCCGGGGACTCTGGAAACACCATATATTTT. Its translation: CASSLGSGDSGNTIYF.